Listed below are T cell receptor beta chains from one sample, sequenced in a study of T cell changes during pregnancy in multiple sclerosis. Clones were read by immunoSEQ multiplex PCR, and TCRdb kept only the in-frame ones, dropping some. The sample has tens of thousands of clones, around 94% seen once; the top ten hold 2% to 2.5%. The input for sequencing was peripheral blood, taken after pregnancy. All receptors come from a female donor with multiple sclerosis, enrolled in a pregnancy study. The CDR3 runs from the conserved cysteine through the conserved F or W. The D gene is left open where the match is weak. Clone size is not always given. Where it is, it says once, few, many or a class for expanded clones.

d_gene,j_gene,v_gene,abundance,CDR3nt,CDR3aa
TRBD1,TRBJ2-2,TRBV5-6,-,TGTGCCAGCAGCTGGGAGGACAGGGGGCACGGGGAGCTGTTTTTT,CASSWEDRGHGELFF
TRBD1,TRBJ1-1,TRBV5-1,-,TGCGCCAGCAGCTCGAGTTCCGGGACAGGGGTAAGGCGGATCACTGAAGCTTTCTTT,CASSSSSGTGVRRITEAFF
TRBD2,TRBJ2-2,TRBV10-3,-,TGTGCCATCAGTATAGCGGGTCCCGTGAACACCGGGGAGCTGTTTTTT,CAISIAGPVNTGELFF
-,TRBJ1-5,TRBV6-6,-,TGTGCCAGCAGTTTTCACCGGGATTCCCAGCATTTT,CASSFHRDSQHF
TRBD1,TRBJ2-7,TRBV5-1,-,TGCGCCAGCAGGTCAGGACAGGGTGTTGTGCAGTACTTC,CASRSGQGVVQYF
-,TRBJ2-4,TRBV2,-,TGTGCCAGCAGCTCGGGACTGCCCCCCCAAAACATTCAGTACTTC,CASSSGLPPQNIQYF
-,TRBJ2-1,TRBV11-3,-,TGTGCCAGCAGCTTCGGGGTAGACAATGAGCAGTTCTTC,CASSFGVDNEQFF
-,TRBJ2-1,TRBV19,-,TGTGCCAGTAGTATATCCGGGATCGTCTACAATGAGCAGTTCTTC,CASSISGIVYNEQFF
-,TRBJ1-1,TRBV19,-,TGTGCCATAGCGAATCCGGGGAACACTGAAGCTTTCTTT,CAIANPGNTEAFF
-,TRBJ1-5,TRBV18,-,TGTGCCAGCTCACCGCACCGGGAGGCAAATCAGCCCCAGCATTTT,CASSPHREANQPQHF
TRBD2,TRBJ2-3,TRBV18,-,TGTGCCAGCTCCGTTGCGGGGGGGGCGTCAGATACGCAGTATTTT,CASSVAGGASDTQYF
TRBD1,TRBJ2-2,TRBV5-6,-,TGTGCCAGCAGGCGGCTGGACAGGGGAAACACCGGGGAGCTGTTTTTT,CASRRLDRGNTGELFF
TRBD1,TRBJ1-4,TRBV29-1,-,TGCAGCGTTAACAGGGGTTCTGGGGATGAAAAACTGTTTTTT,CSVNRGSGDEKLFF
-,TRBJ2-1,TRBV30,-,TGTGCCAGAGGGCCAAACAACAATGAGCAGTTCTTC,CARGPNNNEQFF
TRBD1,TRBJ1-1,TRBV7-9,-,TGTGCCAGCAGCTTAGCGGGACAGGGCGGGAACACTGAAGCTTTCTTT,CASSLAGQGGNTEAFF
-,TRBJ1-1,TRBV19,-,TGTGCCAGTAGTATCCCAACACAGGGATACACTGAAGCTTTCTTT,CASSIPTQGYTEAFF
TRBD1,TRBJ2-7,TRBV6-5,-,TGTGCCAGCAGTTACACCGGACAGGGTTCCTACGAGCAGTACTTC,CASSYTGQGSYEQYF
TRBD1,TRBJ2-2,TRBV25-1,-,TGTGCCAGCAGCGGACAGGGAGAAGGAGGGGAGCTGTTTTTT,CASSGQGEGGELFF
TRBD1,TRBJ2-2,TRBV29-1,-,TGCAGCGTCAAAAAGGACAGGGACACCGGGGAGCTGTTTTTT,CSVKKDRDTGELFF
TRBD1,TRBJ2-2,TRBV30,-,TGTGCCTGGAGTCCGGGACAGGGCGCGTCCGGGGAGCTGTTTTTT,CAWSPGQGASGELFF
-,TRBJ1-5,TRBV4-1,-,TGCGCCAGCAGCCAAGAAAGGGAGGTAGGCAATCAGCCCCAGCATTTT,CASSQEREVGNQPQHF
TRBD2,TRBJ2-3,TRBV9,-,TGTGCCAGCAGCGTAGGAGGACTAGCAACAGATACGCAGTATTTT,CASSVGGLATDTQYF
-,TRBJ1-6,TRBV5-6,once,TGTGCCAGCAGCCCCGACAGGTATAATTCACCCCTCCACTTT,CASSPDRYNSPLHF
-,TRBJ1-1,TRBV7-9,-,TGTGCCAGCCGGGAGGCCACTGAAGCTTTCTTT,CASREATEAFF
TRBD1,TRBJ1-1,TRBV5-1,-,TGCGCCAGCAGCTCAGGGGGCGGGTTGAACACTGAAGCTTTCTTT,CASSSGGGLNTEAFF
TRBD2,TRBJ2-2,TRBV6-6,-,TGTGCCAGCAGTCCAAGACTAGCGGGGGTTACCGGGGAGCTGTTTTTT,CASSPRLAGVTGELFF
TRBD2,TRBJ2-3,TRBV4-1,-,TGCGCCAGCCGGCTAGCGGGAGGAACGGACACAGATACGCAGTATTTT,CASRLAGGTDTDTQYF
-,TRBJ1-3,TRBV30,-,TGTGCCTGCTTAGGGGGATCAGGAAACACCATATATTTT,CACLGGSGNTIYF
TRBD2,TRBJ2-5,TRBV5-1,few,TGCGCCACCAAGGGGGGGACTAGCGGGAGTAAAGAGACCCAGTACTTC,CATKGGTSGSKETQYF
TRBD2,TRBJ2-7,TRBV30,-,TGTGCCTGGAGTGCCTCGGGGGGGCGCAAAACCTACGAGCAGTACTTC,CAWSASGGRKTYEQYF
TRBD2,TRBJ2-1,TRBV6-5,-,TGTGCCAGCAGTTACTCGATACTAGCGGGTTACAATGAGCAGTTCTTC,CASSYSILAGYNEQFF
TRBD1,TRBJ1-2,TRBV6-1,-,TGTGCCAGCAGTGAGACAGGGGCCTATGGCTACACCTTC,CASSETGAYGYTF
-,TRBJ2-7,TRBV4-3,-,TGCGCCAGCAGCCAAGGGGGGGAGCGACCCTACGAGCAGTACTTC,CASSQGGERPYEQYF
TRBD1,TRBJ1-5,TRBV7-9,-,TGTGCCAGCAGCTCGACAGGGGTGGGAACCCAGCCCCAGCATTTT,CASSSTGVGTQPQHF
TRBD2,TRBJ2-2,TRBV29-1,-,TGCAGCGTTGATAGGACTAGCGGGGGGTACACCGGGGAGCTGTTTTTT,CSVDRTSGGYTGELFF
-,TRBJ1-5,TRBV30,once,TGTGCCTGGAACGGGAACAATCAGCCCCAGCATTTT,CAWNGNNQPQHF
-,TRBJ2-2,TRBV1,-,TGCACCAGCAGCCAAGTAGGGACTAGCGGGAGTCAAAGGATATACACCGGGGAGCTGTTTTTT,CTSSQVGTSGSQRIYTGELFF
TRBD2,TRBJ2-3,TRBV7-9,-,TGTGCCAGCAGCCTCCTAGCGGGGGCGGGAGATACGCAGTATTTT,CASSLLAGAGDTQYF
TRBD1,TRBJ1-2,TRBV19,-,TGTGCCAGTAGTATTTTGACAGGGTTTGGCTACACCTTC,CASSILTGFGYTF
-,TRBJ1-1,TRBV7-9,-,TGTGCCAGCAGCTCAGACTCCGGTGAGGGAGCTTTCTTT,CASSSDSGEGAFF
TRBD2,TRBJ2-2,TRBV7-2,-,TGTGCCAGCAGCTCTGGGACTAGCGGGGGGGCCAGAACCGGGGAGCTGTTTTTT,CASSSGTSGGARTGELFF
TRBD1,TRBJ2-7,TRBV2,-,TGTGCCAGCAGTGTTAGGGACAGCTACGAGCAGTACTTC,CASSVRDSYEQYF
TRBD2,TRBJ2-3,TRBV2,-,TGTGCCAACACCTTGACTAGCGGAAGCACAGATACGCAGTATTTT,CANTLTSGSTDTQYF
-,TRBJ1-1,TRBV25-1,few,TGTGCCAGCAGTGATACGCAGGGGGAAGCTTTCTTT,CASSDTQGEAFF
-,TRBJ2-3,TRBV6-5,-,TGTGCCAGCAGTTACTCGTCTGGCACAGATACGCAGTATTTT,CASSYSSGTDTQYF
-,TRBJ2-7,TRBV18,-,TGTGCCAGCTCACCAAGAGGGGGACCCTTCTCCTACGAGCAGTACTTC,CASSPRGGPFSYEQYF
TRBD2,TRBJ2-1,TRBV2,-,TGTGCCAGCAGTGAAGTGGGACTAGCGAATGAGCAGTTCTTC,CASSEVGLANEQFF
-,TRBJ2-2,TRBV10-3,-,TGTGCCATCAGCGCCTGGCGGCCGAACACCGGGGAGCTGTTTTTT,CAISAWRPNTGELFF
-,TRBJ1-3,TRBV11-3,-,TGTGCCAGCAGCTTAGATCAGGGCGGCTCTGCATCCTCTGGAAACACCATATATTTT,CASSLDQGGSASSGNTIYF